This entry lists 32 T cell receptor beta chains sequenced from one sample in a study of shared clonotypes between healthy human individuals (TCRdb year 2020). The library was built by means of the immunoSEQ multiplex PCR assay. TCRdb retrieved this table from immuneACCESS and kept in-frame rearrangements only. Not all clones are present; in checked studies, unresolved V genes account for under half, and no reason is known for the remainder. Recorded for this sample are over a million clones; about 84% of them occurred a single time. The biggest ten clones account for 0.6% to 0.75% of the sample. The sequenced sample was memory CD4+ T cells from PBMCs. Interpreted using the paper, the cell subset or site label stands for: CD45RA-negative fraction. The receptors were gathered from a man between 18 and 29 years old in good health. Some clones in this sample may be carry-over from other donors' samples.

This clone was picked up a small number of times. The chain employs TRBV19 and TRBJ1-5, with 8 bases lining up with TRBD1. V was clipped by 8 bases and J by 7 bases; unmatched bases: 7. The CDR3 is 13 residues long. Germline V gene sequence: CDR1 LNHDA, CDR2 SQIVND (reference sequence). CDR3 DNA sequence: TGTGCCAGTCGACAGGGGTCTTTCCAGCCCCAGCATTTT. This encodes CASRQGSFQPQHF.

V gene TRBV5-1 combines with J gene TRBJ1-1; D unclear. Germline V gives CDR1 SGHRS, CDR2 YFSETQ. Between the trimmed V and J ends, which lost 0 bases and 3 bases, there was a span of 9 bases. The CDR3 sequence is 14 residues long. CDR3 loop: CASSLAVGDTEAFF. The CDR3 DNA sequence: TGCGCCAGCAGCTTGGCCGTGGGAGACACTGAAGCTTTCTTT.

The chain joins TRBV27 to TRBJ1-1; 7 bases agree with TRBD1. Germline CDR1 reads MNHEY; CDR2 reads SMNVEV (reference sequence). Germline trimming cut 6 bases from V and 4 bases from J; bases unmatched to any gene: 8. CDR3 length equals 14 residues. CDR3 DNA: TGTGCCAGCAGACAGGGGCGCCTTAGCACTGAAGCTTTCTTT. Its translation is CASRQGRLSTEAFF.

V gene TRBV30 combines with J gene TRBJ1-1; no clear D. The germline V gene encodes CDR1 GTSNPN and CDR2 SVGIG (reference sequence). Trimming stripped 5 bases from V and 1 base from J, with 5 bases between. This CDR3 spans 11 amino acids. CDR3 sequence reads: CAWDKNTEAFF. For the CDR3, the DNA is TGTGCCTGGGATAAGAACACTGAAGCTTTCTTT.

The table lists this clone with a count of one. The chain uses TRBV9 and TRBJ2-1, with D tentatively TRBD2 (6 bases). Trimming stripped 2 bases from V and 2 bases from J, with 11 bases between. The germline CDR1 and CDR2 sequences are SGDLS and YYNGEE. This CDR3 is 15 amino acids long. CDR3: CASSVRGTPYNEQFF. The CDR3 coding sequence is TGTGCCAGCAGCGTTCGGGGGACCCCCTACAATGAGCAGTTCTTC.

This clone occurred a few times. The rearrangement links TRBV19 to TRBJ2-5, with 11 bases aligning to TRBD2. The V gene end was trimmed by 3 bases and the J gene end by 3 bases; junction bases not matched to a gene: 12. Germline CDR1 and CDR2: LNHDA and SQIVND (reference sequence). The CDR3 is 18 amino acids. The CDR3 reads CASSMVGLAGGGEETQYF. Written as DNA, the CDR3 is TGTGCCAGTAGTATGGTTGGTCTAGCGGGAGGAGGGGAAGAGACCCAGTACTTC. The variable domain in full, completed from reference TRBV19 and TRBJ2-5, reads DGGITQSPKYLFRKEGQNVTLSCEQNLNHDAMYWYRQDPGQGLRLIYYSQIVNDFQKGDIAEGYSVSREKKESFPLTVTSAQKNPTAFYLCASSMVGLAGGGEETQYFGPGTRLLVL.

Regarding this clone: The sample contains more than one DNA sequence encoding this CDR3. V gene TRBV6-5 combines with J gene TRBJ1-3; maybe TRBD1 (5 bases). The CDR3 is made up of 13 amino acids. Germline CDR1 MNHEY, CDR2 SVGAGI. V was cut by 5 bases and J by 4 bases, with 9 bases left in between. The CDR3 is CASSPGGGNTIYF. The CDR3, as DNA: TGTGCCAGCAGTCCGGGGGGGGGAAACACCATATATTTT.

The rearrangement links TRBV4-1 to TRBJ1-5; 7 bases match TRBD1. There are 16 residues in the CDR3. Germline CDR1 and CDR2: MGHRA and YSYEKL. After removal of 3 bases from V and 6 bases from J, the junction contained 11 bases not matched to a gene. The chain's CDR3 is CASSHRQGVVGQPQHF. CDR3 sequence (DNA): TGCGCCAGCAGCCATCGACAGGGTGTAGTTGGTCAGCCCCAGCATTTT.

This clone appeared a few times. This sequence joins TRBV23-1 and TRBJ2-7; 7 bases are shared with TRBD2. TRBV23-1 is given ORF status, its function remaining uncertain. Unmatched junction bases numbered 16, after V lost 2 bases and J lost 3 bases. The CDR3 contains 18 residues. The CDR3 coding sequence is TGCGCCAGCAGTCAACACCTCGTGGGGCGGGAGTGGAGCTACGAGCAGTACTTC. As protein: CASSQHLVGREWSYEQYF.

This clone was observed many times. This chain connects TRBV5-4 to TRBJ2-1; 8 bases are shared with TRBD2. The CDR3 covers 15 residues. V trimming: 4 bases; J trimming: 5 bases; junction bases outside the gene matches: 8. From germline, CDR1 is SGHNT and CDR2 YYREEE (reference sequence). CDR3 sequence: CASSLGLGRDNEQFF. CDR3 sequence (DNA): TGTGCCAGCAGCCTGGGACTAGGGAGGGACAATGAGCAGTTCTTC.

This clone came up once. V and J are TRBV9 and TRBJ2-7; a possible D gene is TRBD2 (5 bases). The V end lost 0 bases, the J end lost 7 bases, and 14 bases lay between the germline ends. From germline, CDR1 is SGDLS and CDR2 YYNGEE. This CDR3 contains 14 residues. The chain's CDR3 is CASSVAPLTGEQYF. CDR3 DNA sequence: TGTGCCAGCAGCGTAGCGCCGTTAACGGGGGAGCAGTACTTC.

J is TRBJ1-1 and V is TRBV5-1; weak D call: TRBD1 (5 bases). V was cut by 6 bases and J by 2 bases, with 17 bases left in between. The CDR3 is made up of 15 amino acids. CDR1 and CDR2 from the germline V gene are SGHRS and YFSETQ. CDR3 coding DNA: TGCGCCAGCAAGGACACGGTCGGGATCAACACTGAAGCTTTCTTT. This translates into CASKDTVGINTEAFF.

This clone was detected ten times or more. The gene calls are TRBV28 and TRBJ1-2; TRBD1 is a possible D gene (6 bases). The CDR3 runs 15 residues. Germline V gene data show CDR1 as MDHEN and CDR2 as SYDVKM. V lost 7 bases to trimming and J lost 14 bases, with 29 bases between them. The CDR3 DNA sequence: TGTGCCAGCATAGGACAACTCGGTACCTACAGGGTCCGGACCTTC. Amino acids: CASIGQLGTYRVRTF.

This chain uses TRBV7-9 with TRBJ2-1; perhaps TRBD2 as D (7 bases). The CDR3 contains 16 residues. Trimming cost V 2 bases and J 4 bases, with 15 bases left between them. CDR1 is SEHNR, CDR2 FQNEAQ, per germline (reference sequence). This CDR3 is CASSLRGRARYNEQFF. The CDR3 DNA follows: TGTGCCAGCAGCTTAAGGGGGAGGGCTAGGTACAATGAGCAGTTCTTC.

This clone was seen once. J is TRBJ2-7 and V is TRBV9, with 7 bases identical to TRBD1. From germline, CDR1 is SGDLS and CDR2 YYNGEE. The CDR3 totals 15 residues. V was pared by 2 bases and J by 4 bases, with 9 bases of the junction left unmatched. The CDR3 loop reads CASSVEGAPPYEQYF. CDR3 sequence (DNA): TGTGCCAGCAGCGTCGAGGGGGCCCCCCCTTACGAGCAGTACTTC.

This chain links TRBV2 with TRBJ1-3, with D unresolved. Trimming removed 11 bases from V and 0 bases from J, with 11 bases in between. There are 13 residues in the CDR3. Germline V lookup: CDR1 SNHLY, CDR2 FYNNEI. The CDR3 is CAPGGISGNTIYF. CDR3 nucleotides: TGTGCCCCCGGAGGCATCTCTGGAAACACCATATATTTT. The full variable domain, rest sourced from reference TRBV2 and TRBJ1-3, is EPEVTQTPSHQVTQMGQEVILRCVPISNHLYFYWYRQILGQKVEFLVSFYNNEISEKSEIFDDQFSVERPDGSNFTLKIRSTKLEDSAMYFCAPGGISGNTIYFGEGSWLTVV.

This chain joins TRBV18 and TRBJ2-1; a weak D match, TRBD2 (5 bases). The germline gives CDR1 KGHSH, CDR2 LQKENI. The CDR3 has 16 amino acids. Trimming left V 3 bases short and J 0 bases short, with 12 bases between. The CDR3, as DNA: TGTGCCAGCTCACCTAATAGAGGGAGCTCCTACAATGAGCAGTTCTTC. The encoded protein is CASSPNRGSSYNEQFF.

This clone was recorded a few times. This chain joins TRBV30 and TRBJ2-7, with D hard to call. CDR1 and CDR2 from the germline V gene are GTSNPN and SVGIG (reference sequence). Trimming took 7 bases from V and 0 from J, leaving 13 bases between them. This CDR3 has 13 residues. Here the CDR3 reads CASSQRSSYEQYF. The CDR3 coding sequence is TGTGCCTCCTCCCAACGGAGCTCCTACGAGCAGTACTTC.

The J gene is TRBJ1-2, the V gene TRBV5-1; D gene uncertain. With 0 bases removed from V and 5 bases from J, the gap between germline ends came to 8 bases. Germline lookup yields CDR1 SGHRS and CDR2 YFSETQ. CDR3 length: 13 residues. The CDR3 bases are TGCGCCAGCAGCTTGGAACTGACTTATGGCTACACCTTC. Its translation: CASSLELTYGYTF. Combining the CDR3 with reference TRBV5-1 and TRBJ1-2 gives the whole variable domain KAGVTQTPRYLIKTRGQQVTLSCSPISGHRSVSWYQQTPGQGLQFLFEYFSETQRNKGNFPGRFSGRQFSNSRSEMNVSTLELGDSALYLCASSLELTYGYTFGSGTRLTVV.

This CDR3 reads CASSSGQENTEAFF. DNA of the CDR3: TGTGCCAGCAGCTCGGGACAGGAGAACACTGAAGCTTTCTTT. This chain joins TRBV7-6 and TRBJ1-1; the match to TRBD1 covers 8 bases. The J segment lost 1 base and the V segment lost 4 bases, leaving 2 bases of the junction unmatched. Germline V gives CDR1 SGHVS, CDR2 FNYEAQ. The CDR3 has 14 amino acids.

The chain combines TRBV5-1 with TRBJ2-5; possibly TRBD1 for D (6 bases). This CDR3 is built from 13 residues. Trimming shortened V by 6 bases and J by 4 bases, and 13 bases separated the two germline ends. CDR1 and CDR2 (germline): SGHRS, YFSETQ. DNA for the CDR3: TGCGCCAGCAATGTAGGGGGACGAGAGACCCAGTACTTC. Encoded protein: CASNVGGRETQYF.

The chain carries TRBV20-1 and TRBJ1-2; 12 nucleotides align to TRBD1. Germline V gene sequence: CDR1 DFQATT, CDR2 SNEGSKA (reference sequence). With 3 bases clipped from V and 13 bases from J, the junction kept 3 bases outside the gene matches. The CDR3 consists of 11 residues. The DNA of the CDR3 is TGCAGTGCTAGGGGGACAGGGGGCGGCACCTTC. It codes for CSARGTGGGTF.

The chain's CDR3 is CASRRTAAVDEQYF. The CDR3 coding sequence is TGTGCCAGCAGACGGACAGCGGCGGTGGACGAGCAGTACTTC. The V and J genes are TRBV6-1 and TRBJ2-7; D perhaps matches TRBD1 (6 bases). Trimming removed 6 bases at V and 5 bases at J, with 17 bases between. The CDR3 spans 14 residues. Germline CDR1 reads MNHNS; CDR2 reads SASEGT.

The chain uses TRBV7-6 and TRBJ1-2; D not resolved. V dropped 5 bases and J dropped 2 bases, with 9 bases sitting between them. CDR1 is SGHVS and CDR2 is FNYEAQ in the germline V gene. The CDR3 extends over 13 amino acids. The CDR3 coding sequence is TGTGCCAGCAGCCCCAAACAGAACTATGGCTACACCTTC. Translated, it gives CASSPKQNYGYTF.

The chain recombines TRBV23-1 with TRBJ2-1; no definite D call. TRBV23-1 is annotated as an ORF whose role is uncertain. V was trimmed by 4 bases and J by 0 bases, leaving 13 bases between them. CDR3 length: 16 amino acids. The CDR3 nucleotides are TGCGCCAGCAGTCCTCCTCCTAGGAGCTCCTACAATGAGCAGTTCTTC. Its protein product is CASSPPPRSSYNEQFF.

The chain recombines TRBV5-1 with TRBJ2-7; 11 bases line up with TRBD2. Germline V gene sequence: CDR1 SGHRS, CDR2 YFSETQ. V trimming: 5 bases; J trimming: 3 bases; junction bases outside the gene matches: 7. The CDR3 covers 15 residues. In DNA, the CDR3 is TGCGCCAGCAGTCGTACAACTAGCGGGAGCTACGAGCAGTACTTC. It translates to CASSRTTSGSYEQYF.

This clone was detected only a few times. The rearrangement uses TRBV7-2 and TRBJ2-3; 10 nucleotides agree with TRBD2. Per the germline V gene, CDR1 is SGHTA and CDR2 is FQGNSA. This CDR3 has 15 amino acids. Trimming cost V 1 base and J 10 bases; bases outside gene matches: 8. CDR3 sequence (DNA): TGTGCCAGCAGCTTAGGGTCTCCTAGCGGGAGTTCGCAGTATTTT. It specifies CASSLGSPSGSSQYF.

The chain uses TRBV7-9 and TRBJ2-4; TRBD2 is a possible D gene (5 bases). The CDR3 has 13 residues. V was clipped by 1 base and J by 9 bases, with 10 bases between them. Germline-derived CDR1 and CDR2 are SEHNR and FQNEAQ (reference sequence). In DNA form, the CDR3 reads TGTGCCAGCAGCTTAGGGGGAGTTAGCATTCAGTACTTC. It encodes CASSLGGVSIQYF. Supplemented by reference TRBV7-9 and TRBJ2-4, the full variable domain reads DTGVSQNPRHKITKRGQNVTFRCDPISEHNRLYWYRQTLGQGPEFLTYFQNEAQLEKSRLLSDRFSAERPKGSFSTLEIQRTEQGDSAMYLCASSLGGVSIQYFGAGTRLSVL.

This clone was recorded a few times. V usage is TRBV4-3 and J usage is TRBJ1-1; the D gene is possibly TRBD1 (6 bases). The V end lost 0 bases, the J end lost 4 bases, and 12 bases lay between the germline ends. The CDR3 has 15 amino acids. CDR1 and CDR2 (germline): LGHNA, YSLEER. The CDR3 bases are TGCGCCAGCAGCCAAGATAACAGGGCAGGCACTGAAGCTTTCTTT. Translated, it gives CASSQDNRAGTEAFF.

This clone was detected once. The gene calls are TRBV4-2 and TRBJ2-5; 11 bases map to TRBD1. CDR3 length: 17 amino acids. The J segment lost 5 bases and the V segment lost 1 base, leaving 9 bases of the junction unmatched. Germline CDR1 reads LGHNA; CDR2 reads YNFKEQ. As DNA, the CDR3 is TGTGCCAGCAGCCAAGCCGGGACAGGGGGATCGGGCGAGACCCAGTACTTC. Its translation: CASSQAGTGGSGETQYF.

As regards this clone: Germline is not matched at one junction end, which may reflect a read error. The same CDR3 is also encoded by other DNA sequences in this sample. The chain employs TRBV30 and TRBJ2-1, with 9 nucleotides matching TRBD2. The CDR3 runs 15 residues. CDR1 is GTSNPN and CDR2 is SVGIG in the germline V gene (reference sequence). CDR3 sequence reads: CAWSVRSGSYNEQFF. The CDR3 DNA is TGTGCCTGGAGTGTACGTAGCGGGAGTTACAACGAGCAGTTCTTC.

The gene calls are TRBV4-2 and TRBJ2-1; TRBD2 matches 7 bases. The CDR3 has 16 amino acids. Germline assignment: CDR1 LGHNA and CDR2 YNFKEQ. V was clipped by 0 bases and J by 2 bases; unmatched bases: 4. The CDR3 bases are TGTGCCAGCAGCCAAGAAGTTGGGACTACCTACAATGAGCAGTTCTTC. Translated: CASSQEVGTTYNEQFF.